This T cell receptor beta chain was captured in a study of T-cell reconstitution after alpha-beta-depleted transplantation in children. A word on this clonotype: With a much larger clone just one base away, this may be a read error.

Construction of the TCRbeta library involved unique molecular identifiers. A single record per CDR3 protein comes from TCRdb applying MiXCR to the PCR reads. Counted here are hundreds of thousands of distinct CDR3 sequences, about 12% occurring once; the ten biggest clones make up around 2.5%. Per germline, CDR1 MNHNS and CDR2 SASEGT. This CDR3 region has 14 residues. The V end lost 10 bases, the J end lost 4 bases, and 19 bases lay between the germline ends. Source: PBMCs from the stem cell graft donor, taken from the stem cell graft. The source of this sequence is a human donor who donated a stem cell graft to a child with acute lymphoblastic leukemia. V is TRBV6-1 and J is TRBJ1-1; D might be TRBD1 (6 bases). This CDR3 reads CATRLGRGGTEAFF. CDR3 DNA: TGTGCCACCAGGTTGGGCAGGGGTGGCACTGAAGCTTTCTTT.